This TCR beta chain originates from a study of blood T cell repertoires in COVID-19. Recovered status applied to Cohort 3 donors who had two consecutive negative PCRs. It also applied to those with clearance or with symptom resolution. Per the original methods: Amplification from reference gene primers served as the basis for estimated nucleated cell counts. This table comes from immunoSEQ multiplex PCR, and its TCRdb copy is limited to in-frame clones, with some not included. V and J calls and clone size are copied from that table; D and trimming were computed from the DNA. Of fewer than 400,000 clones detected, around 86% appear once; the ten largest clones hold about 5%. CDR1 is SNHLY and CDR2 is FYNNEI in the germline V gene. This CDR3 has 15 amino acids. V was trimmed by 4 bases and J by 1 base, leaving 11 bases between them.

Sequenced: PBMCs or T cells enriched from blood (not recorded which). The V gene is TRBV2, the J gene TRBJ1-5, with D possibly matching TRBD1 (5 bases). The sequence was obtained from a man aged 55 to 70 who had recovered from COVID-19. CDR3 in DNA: TGTGCCAGCAGTGGCAGGGTAAGGAGCAATCAGCCCCAGCATTTT. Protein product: CASSGRVRSNQPQHF. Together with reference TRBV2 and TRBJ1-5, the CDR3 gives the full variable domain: EPEVTQTPSHQVTQMGQEVILRCVPISNHLYFYWYRQILGQKVEFLVSFYNNEISEKSEIFDDQFSVERPDGSNFTLKIRSTKLEDSAMYFCASSGRVRSNQPQHFGDGTRLSIL.